The source of this TCR beta chain is a study of blood T cell repertoires in COVID-19. The protocol was immunoSEQ multiplex PCR, while the TCRdb copy is restricted to in-frame clones and leaves out a portion. The sample has 60,000 to 75,000 clones; around nine tenths are singletons. The CDR3 spans 15 residues. Trimming removed 2 bases at V and 0 bases at J, with 11 bases between. Germline V gives CDR1 GTSNPN, CDR2 SVGIG (reference sequence). This clone was seen only once. This TCR was sampled from a human donor in a cohort sampled during active COVID-19. The material sequenced was peripheral blood. The chain combines TRBV30 with TRBJ1-5, with D possibly being TRBD1 (6 bases). The CDR3 spells CAWSTGQFSNQPQHF. The DNA of the CDR3 is TGTGCCTGGAGTACCGGACAGTTTAGCAATCAGCCCCAGCATTTT.